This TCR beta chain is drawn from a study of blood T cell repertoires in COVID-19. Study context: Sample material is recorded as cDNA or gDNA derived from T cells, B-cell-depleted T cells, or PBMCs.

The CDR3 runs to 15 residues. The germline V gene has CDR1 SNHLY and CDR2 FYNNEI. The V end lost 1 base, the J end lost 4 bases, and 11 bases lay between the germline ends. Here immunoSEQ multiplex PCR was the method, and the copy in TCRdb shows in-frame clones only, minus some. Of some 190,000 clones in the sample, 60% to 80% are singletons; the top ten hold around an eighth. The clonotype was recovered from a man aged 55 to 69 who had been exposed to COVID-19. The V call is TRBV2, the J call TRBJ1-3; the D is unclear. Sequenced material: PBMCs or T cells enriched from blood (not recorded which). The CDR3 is CASSEDLVGGNTIYF. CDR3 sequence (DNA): TGTGCCAGCAGTGAAGACCTGGTGGGCGGAAACACCATATATTTT. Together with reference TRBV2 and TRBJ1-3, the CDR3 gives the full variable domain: EPEVTQTPSHQVTQMGQEVILRCVPISNHLYFYWYRQILGQKVEFLVSFYNNEISEKSEIFDDQFSVERPDGSNFTLKIRSTKLEDSAMYFCASSEDLVGGNTIYFGEGSWLTVV.